The 23 T cell receptor beta chains below come from one sample, sequenced in a study of Tregs in tolerant kidney transplant recipients. Libraries were prepared by immunoSEQ multiplex PCR; TCRdb keeps only in-frame clonotypes and omits some of them. The sample yields 100,000 to 120,000 clones, around 91% seen once. This specimen consisted of CD4+ T cells from blood, obtained before the transplant. These TCRs come from a human donor who received a combined kidney and bone marrow transplant.

The chain has TRBV5-1 and TRBJ2-7, with D tentatively TRBD1 (7 bases). Germline CDR1 SGHRS, CDR2 YFSETQ. V dropped 0 bases and J dropped 1 base, with 14 bases sitting between them. The CDR3 totals 16 residues. CDR3: CASSLVGAGGSYEQYF. For the CDR3, the DNA is TGCGCCAGCAGCTTGGTAGGGGCAGGGGGGTCCTACGAGCAGTACTTC.

This rearrangement joins TRBV7-2 to TRBJ1-5, with D hard to call. The germline V gene has CDR1 SGHTA and CDR2 FQGNSA. V was clipped by 1 base and J by 5 bases, with 12 bases between them. This CDR3 comprises 15 residues. CDR3 bases: TGTGCCAGCAGCTTAGATGGGAGAAACTATCAGCCCCAGCATTTT. Translated: CASSLDGRNYQPQHF.

This clone was seen a single time. This chain joins TRBV30 and TRBJ2-7; TRBD2 matches at 13 bases. CDR1 GTSNPN and CDR2 SVGIG come from the germline V gene (reference sequence). The CDR3 is 14 amino acids. J was trimmed by 6 bases and V by 6 bases; bases with no gene match: 8. The CDR3 sequence: CACEGTSGTREQYF. CDR3 nucleotides: TGTGCCTGCGAGGGGACTAGCGGGACCCGCGAGCAGTACTTC.

The rearrangement joins TRBV18 to TRBJ2-1, with a tentative D call TRBD2 (6 bases). Germline CDR1 KGHSH, CDR2 LQKENI. Trimming cost V 2 bases and J 0 bases, with 11 bases left between them. This CDR3 is built from 16 residues. CDR3 DNA: TGTGCCAGCTCACCAACCGCGGGAAGCTCCTACAATGAGCAGTTCTTC. Encoded protein: CASSPTAGSSYNEQFF.

The DNA of the CDR3 is TGTGCCAGCAGTCGACCGGGACTAGCCCGTTACGAGCAGTACTTC. Its protein product is CASSRPGLARYEQYF. V and J are TRBV14 and TRBJ2-7; 9 bases match TRBD2. Unmatched junction bases numbered 10, after V lost 6 bases and J lost 4 bases. The CDR3 is made up of 15 amino acids. Germline loops: CDR1 SGHDN, CDR2 FVKESK.

This clone was seen a single time. CDR3 nucleotide sequence: TGTGCCAGCAGCTTTGCAGGGTCACCTGGAAACACCATATATTTT. It translates to CASSFAGSPGNTIYF. The chain is built from TRBV7-2 and TRBJ1-3; D perhaps matches TRBD1 (5 bases). Germline lookup yields CDR1 SGHTA and CDR2 FQGNSA. The CDR3 loop spans 15 amino acids. Trimming took off 3 bases at V and 2 bases at J, with 11 bases between the two ends.

This clone appeared a single time. The V and J genes are TRBV28 and TRBJ1-4; D uncertain. V gave up 3 bases and J gave up 0 bases, with 17 bases separating them. This CDR3 has 18 residues. Germline V lookup: CDR1 MDHEN, CDR2 SYDVKM. The CDR3 reads CASSFAFQRLATNEKLFF. CDR3 in DNA: TGTGCCAGCAGTTTTGCCTTCCAACGCCTAGCAACTAATGAAAAACTGTTTTTT. Using reference TRBV28 and TRBJ1-4 for the parts outside the CDR3, the full variable domain is DVKVTQSSRYLVKRTGEKVFLECVQDMDHENMFWYRQDPGLGLRLIYFSYDVKMKEKGDIPEGYSVSREKKERFSLILESASTNQTSMYLCASSFAFQRLATNEKLFFGSGTQLSVL.

This rearrangement joins TRBV27 to TRBJ2-7; D perhaps matches TRBD1 (5 bases). Per the germline V gene, CDR1 is MNHEY and CDR2 is SMNVEV (reference sequence). This CDR3 is built from 15 residues. The ends were cut back, 6 bases at V and 3 bases at J, with 18 bases in the middle. CDR3 sequence: CASSPIRVSGYEQYF. CDR3 DNA sequence: TGTGCCAGCAGCCCGATCAGGGTTTCGGGCTACGAGCAGTACTTC.

This clone was detected only a few times. The CDR3 sequence: CASSSVARVMKDTEAFF. Written as DNA, the CDR3 is TGTGCCAGCAGCTCCGTGGCCCGGGTTATGAAGGACACTGAAGCTTTCTTT. This chain connects TRBV5-4 to TRBJ1-1; no definite D call. The length of the CDR3 is 17 residues. Germline V gene data show CDR1 as SGHNT and CDR2 as YYREEE (reference sequence). Trimming stripped 3 bases from V and 3 bases from J, with 21 bases between.

The chain carries TRBV7-6 and TRBJ2-2; 8 nucleotides align to TRBD1. CDR3 size: 16 residues. The germline CDR1 and CDR2 sequences are SGHVS and FNYEAQ. Trimming at V came to 2 bases and at J to 5 bases, leaving 7 bases not matched to a gene. Here the CDR3 DNA reads TGTGCCAGCAGCTTATCGCAGGGGGCGAGGACCGGGGAGCTGTTTTTT. This gives the protein CASSLSQGARTGELFF.

The chain carries TRBV6-5 and TRBJ1-1; 7 positions agree with TRBD1. The ends lost 6 bases at V and 0 bases at J; junction bases unmatched: 4. The CDR3 runs to 14 residues. Germline lookup yields CDR1 MNHEY and CDR2 SVGAGI. This CDR3 reads CASRSGTVNTEAFF. CDR3 coding DNA: TGTGCCAGCAGGTCCGGGACAGTGAACACTGAAGCTTTCTTT.

V gene TRBV6-1 combines with J gene TRBJ2-7; TRBD1 matches 9 bases. Germline V CDR1 and CDR2: MNHNS, SASEGT. Germline trimming cut 4 bases from V and 4 bases from J; bases unmatched to any gene: 2. CDR3 length: 13 amino acids. CDR3 amino acids: CASSAGTGYEQYF. CDR3 bases: TGTGCCAGCAGTGCGGGGACAGGGTACGAGCAGTACTTC.

The V gene is TRBV5-1, the J gene TRBJ2-1, with 15 bases fitting TRBD2. J was trimmed by 9 bases and V by 4 bases; bases with no gene match: 5. This CDR3 is 15 amino acids long. CDR1 and CDR2 from the germline V gene are SGHRS and YFSETQ. The CDR3 DNA is TGCGCCAGCAGCGCTGGGACTAGCGGGAGGAGTGAGCAGTTCTTC. Amino acids: CASSAGTSGRSEQFF.

The rearrangement links TRBV5-1 to TRBJ2-7; 7 positions match TRBD1. Germline values: CDR1 SGHRS, CDR2 YFSETQ. The CDR3 spans 14 residues. V gave up 4 bases and J gave up 4 bases; unmatched junction bases: 8. CDR3 in DNA: TGCGCCAGCAGCAAACCGGAACAGGGGTACGAGCAGTACTTC. It specifies CASSKPEQGYEQYF.

The J gene is TRBJ2-3, the V gene TRBV5-1; 8 bases align to TRBD2. The junction had 4 bases not matched to a gene; V was cut back by 4 bases and J by 3 bases. The length of the CDR3 is 14 residues. The germline gives CDR1 SGHRS, CDR2 YFSETQ. Written as DNA, the CDR3 is TGCGCCAGCAGCCGCCGACTAGCGACAGATACGCAGTATTTT. It codes for CASSRRLATDTQYF.

Concerning this clone: This sample includes further DNA sequences coding for the same CDR3. The genes are TRBV5-1 and TRBJ2-5, with 12 nucleotides matching TRBD1. CDR3 size: 15 residues. CDR1 is SGHRS, CDR2 YFSETQ, per germline. V lost 4 bases and J lost 5; bases outside the gene matches: 6. CDR3 sequence: CASSPGTGGRETQYF. Here the CDR3 DNA reads TGCGCCAGCAGCCCCGGGACAGGGGGCCGGGAGACCCAGTACTTC.

The V gene is TRBV29-1, the J gene TRBJ1-3; TRBD1 is a possible D gene (6 bases). V lost 7 bases to trimming and J lost 1 base, with 14 bases between them. This CDR3 is 14 amino acids long. Germline V gene data show CDR1 as SQVTM and CDR2 as ANQGSEA. This CDR3 is CSAGDGFSGNTIYF. The CDR3 DNA sequence: TGCAGCGCAGGGGACGGTTTTTCTGGAAACACCATATATTTT.

The rearrangement links TRBV5-5 to TRBJ2-7, with no clear D. CDR1 is SGHKS and CDR2 is YYEKEE in the germline V gene (reference sequence). The CDR3 sequence is 12 residues long. V was trimmed by 1 base and J by 4 bases, leaving 6 bases between them. The CDR3 loop is CASSLFEYEQYF. The DNA of the CDR3 is TGTGCCAGCAGCTTGTTCGAGTACGAGCAGTACTTC.

The rearrangement joins TRBV6-5 to TRBJ2-3; TRBD2 agrees at 10 bases. V lost 2 bases and J lost 0; bases outside the gene matches: 2. This CDR3 region has 16 residues. Germline values: CDR1 MNHEY, CDR2 SVGAGI. The CDR3 bases are TGTGCCAGCAGTTACGGGACTAGCGTTAGCACAGATACGCAGTATTTT. It is translated as CASSYGTSVSTDTQYF.

V gene TRBV27 combines with J gene TRBJ1-1; 10 positions agree with TRBD1. The CDR3 contains 15 residues. V shed 7 bases, J shed 10 bases, and the junction held 15 bases outside the gene matches. CDR1 MNHEY and CDR2 SMNVEV come from the germline V gene (reference sequence). The CDR3, as DNA: TGTGCCAGCACCAAACTTGGGGACAGGGGAGTAGGAGCTTTCTTT. Protein: CASTKLGDRGVGAFF.

This clone appeared once. The gene calls are TRBV11-3 and TRBJ2-3, with 12 positions matching TRBD2. There are 15 residues in the CDR3. The V gene end was trimmed by 5 bases and the J gene end by 2 bases; junction bases not matched to a gene: 2. Germline loops: CDR1 SGHNT, CDR2 YENEEA. The CDR3 loop reads CASSPSGGATDTQYF. The CDR3 coding sequence is TGTGCCAGCAGCCCTAGCGGGGGGGCCACAGATACGCAGTATTTT.

This chain links TRBV7-9 with TRBJ2-3; 7 bases are a match to TRBD2. Unmatched junction bases numbered 18, after V lost 5 bases and J lost 4 bases. This CDR3 has 18 amino acids. The germline gives CDR1 SEHNR, CDR2 FQNEAQ (reference sequence). The CDR3 spells CASSPPDWGRARSDTQYF. In DNA form, the CDR3 reads TGTGCCAGCAGCCCCCCCGATTGGGGGAGGGCCAGGTCAGATACGCAGTATTTT.

The chain combines TRBV6-5 with TRBJ2-7, with TRBD2 as a possible D gene (7 bases). CDR1 MNHEY and CDR2 SVGAGI come from the germline V gene. With 6 bases removed from V and 7 bases from J, the gap between germline ends came to 10 bases. The CDR3 covers 11 residues. This chain's CDR3 is CASSRGGEQYF. The CDR3 nucleotides are TGTGCCAGCAGCAGGGGAGGGGAGCAGTACTTC.